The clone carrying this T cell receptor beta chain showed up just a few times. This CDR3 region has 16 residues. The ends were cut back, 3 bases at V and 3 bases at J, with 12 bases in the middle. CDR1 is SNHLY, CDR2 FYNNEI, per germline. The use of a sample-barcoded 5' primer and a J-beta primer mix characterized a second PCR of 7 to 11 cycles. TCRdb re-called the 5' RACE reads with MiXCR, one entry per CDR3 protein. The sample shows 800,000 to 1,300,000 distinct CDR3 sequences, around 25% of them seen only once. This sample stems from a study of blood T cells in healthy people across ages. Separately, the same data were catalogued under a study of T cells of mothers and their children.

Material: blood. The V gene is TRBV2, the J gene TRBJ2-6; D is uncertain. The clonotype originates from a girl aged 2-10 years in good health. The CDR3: CASSDEGLLGANVLTF. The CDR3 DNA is TGTGCCAGCAGTGATGAAGGCCTTCTTGGGGCCAACGTCCTGACTTTC.